These 2 T cell receptor beta chains were all obtained from the same sample, sequenced in a study of memory CD4+ T cells and cytomegalovirus serostatus. Single viable CD3+CD4+CD8-CD45RO+ cells were sorted as the memory CD4+ T cells. Measured with immunoSEQ multiplex PCR; TCRdb has only the in-frame clones, and not every one. Among some 44,000 clones listed, 77% were seen once. The sample consisted of memory CD4+ T cells from blood. These receptors originate from an adult in good health and CMV-seronegative.

The gene calls are TRBV6-6 and TRBJ1-6, with 8 bases fitting TRBD1. The CDR3 has 15 amino acids. The V gene's germline CDR1 is MNHNY and CDR2 SVGAGI (reference sequence). Trimming took 0 bases from V and 7 from J; bases not matched to a gene: 2. The CDR3 reads CASSYSTGANSPLHF. DNA for the CDR3: TGTGCCAGCAGTTACTCGACAGGGGCGAATTCACCCCTCCACTTT.

The chain recombines TRBV30 with TRBJ1-6, with D uncertain. Germline CDR1 and CDR2: GTSNPN and SVGIG (reference sequence). This CDR3 has 14 residues. Trimming took off 2 bases at V and 11 bases at J, with 16 bases between the two ends. Written as DNA, the CDR3 is TGTGCCTGGAGTTTCGGGAGACCGCTAGCACCCCTCCACTTT. Translation: CAWSFGRPLAPLHF.